This TCR beta chain was recorded in a study of cytomegalovirus exposure and HLA in healthy donors. Trimming took 2 bases from V and 6 from J; bases not matched to a gene: 19. The CDR3 runs to 19 residues. Germline V CDR1 and CDR2: MDHEN, SYDVKM. Whole-study findings and limits: It was 150 to 200 TCR beta chains that were listed as cytomegalovirus-associated.

For this clone: The antigen remains unidentified.

The PCR contained 60 Vbeta and 13 Jbeta primers. Method: immunoSEQ multiplex PCR; TCRdb's copy keeps in-frame clones and lacks some. The sample has about 160,000 clones; 84% are singletons. This sequence originates from a boy aged 2 to 10 in good health and CMV-seronegative. Sequenced input: PBMCs. V gene TRBV28 combines with J gene TRBJ2-1; 7 bases agree with TRBD1. The CDR3 loop reads CASSLPARNRDRGGNEQFF. The CDR3 DNA is TGTGCCAGCAGTTTACCCGCCCGAAACCGGGACAGAGGTGGCAATGAGCAGTTCTTC.